The clone carrying this T cell receptor (beta chain) has at least ten counts. TCRdb re-called the PCR reads through MiXCR, storing one row per CDR3 protein. The sample has approximately 90,000 distinct CDR3 sequences, 45% to 55% seen once; the top ten hold 10%. The data originate from a study of CDR3 diversity in severe acne. V lost 5 bases and J 2 bases, leaving 21 bases between the germline ends. Germline V gene data show CDR1 as MNHEY and CDR2 as SVGAGI. This CDR3 is 17 amino acids long. The chain joins TRBV6-5 to TRBJ1-2; D is perhaps TRBD1 (6 bases). The TCR sequence derives from a male donor in good health, serving as a control. The specimen was blood. The CDR3 reads CASSQDSRTLSNYGYTF. CDR3 bases: TGTGCCAGCAGTCAGGACAGCCGAACCCTTTCGAACTATGGCTACACCTTC.